This T cell receptor (beta chain) was recorded in a study of blood T cells in healthy people across ages. Each donor had around 11 milliliters of peripheral blood drawn. Per germline, CDR1 SQVTM and CDR2 ANQGSEA. The CDR3 covers 14 residues. With V trimmed by 7 bases and J by 1 base, 9 bases remained unmatched. The authors ran a second PCR of about 7 to 11 cycles using a sample-barcoded 5' primer and a J-beta primer mix. MiXCR was run by TCRdb on the 5' RACE reads, yielding one entry per CDR3 protein. This table holds around 690,000 distinct CDR3 sequences, approximately 59% found once. The clonotype comes from a man aged 55 to 69 in good health. The material sequenced was blood. The chain uses TRBV29-1 and TRBJ1-1, with 7 bases identical to TRBD1. In nucleotides, the CDR3 is TGCAGCGGCGTACAGGGGATGGCGAACACTGAAGCTTTCTTT. It codes for CSGVQGMANTEAFF. The variable domain in full, completed from reference TRBV29-1 and TRBJ1-1, reads SAVISQKPSRDICQRGTSLTIQCQVDSQVTMMFWYRQQPGQSLTLIATANQGSEATYESGFVIDKFPISRPNLTFSTLTVSNMSPEDSSIYLCSGVQGMANTEAFFGQGTRLTVV.